Detailed here is one TCR beta chain. Its antigen is currently not known. Per-nucleotide qualities are absent, and no much larger clonotype sits a single base away. Using a constant-region primer and ProtoScript II reverse transcriptase, TCRbeta-specific cDNA was reverse-transcribed from 500 ng total RNA. TCRbeta libraries were built with three nested multiplex PCR rounds, a slightly modified ARM-PCR procedure. Each of the first two PCR rounds ran for approximately 10 cycles and used multiplex TRBV1-TRBV30 forward primers together with a Cbeta reverse primer. Sample barcodes and Illumina adapters were added in a final 25-cycle PCR using Deep VentR polymerase. Before sequencing, amplicons of 200-500 bp were gel-purified using a QIAquick gel extraction kit. An Illumina HiSeq 2500 was used to sequence the TCRbeta amplicons, generating 250-bp paired-end reads. Under the source paper's analysis protocol: To recover full CDR3 sequences, reads were quality-trimmed using Trimmomatic v0.33 and paired reads were then merged using FLASH v1.2.11. V, D and J germline segments were assigned to the rearranged TCRbeta sequences using MiGEC v1.2.1b. Clonotype statistics and Shannon-Wiener diversity indices were calculated with VDJtools v1.0.0. To reduce sampling bias, subsequent analyses other than the diversity analysis used only the 250 most abundant clonotypes in each sample. TCRdb passed the public sequencing reads through fastp at Q25 and MiXCR, retaining productive beta sequences. Each CDR3 protein gets just one entry, which takes the most common genes and DNA from the rows behind it. None of the V and J calls come from the authors' own analysis; TCRdb made them. In all, the sample holds 150,000 to 200,000 distinct CDR3 sequences, and about 85% of those were seen once. Over 15% of the sample is in the top ten clones.

The sample is drawn from a study of tumor-infiltrating lymphocytes in primary liver carcinoma (dated by TCRdb to about 2017). Concerning the study at large: The five patients, three men and two women aged 30 to 69 years, had hepatocellular carcinoma (four) or combined HCC and intrahepatic cholangiocarcinoma (one). Roughly 3.5 to 7.5 million productive TCRbeta reads were obtained per sample, and no significant difference in read depth was found between tissue types. Agilent mRNA microarray profiling was performed on the 25 to 30 tumor region samples to relate TCRbeta repertoire diversity to the local molecular phenotype. Technical replicate repertoires showed high reproducibility, with mean shared-clone rates roughly 0.89 and correlation coefficients above 0.95. A total of 35 specimens from 5 patients, comprising approximately 25 tumor regions, 5 adjacent noncancerous liver tissues and 5 peripheral blood samples, were covered by TCRbeta repertoire sequencing. TCRbeta repertoire sequencing, expression microarrays and whole-exome sequencing were combined in the study across five regions of each liver tumor, with adjacent normal tissue and blood also included. Tumors of the five patients were stage T1-T3 N0M0 with maximum diameters of roughly 4 to 10 cm.

Overall study outcomes, separate from this receptor: The top 250 clones accounted for a significantly greater share of the repertoire in tumors than in blood (p = 0.039). Comparison of CD4+ and CD8+ T cell repertoires was precluded by the use of bulk unsorted samples. With just a few patients in the study, the authors point out that the findings should be validated in a larger study. Because sequencing covered only the TCR beta chain and unpaired alpha chains were not captured, true repertoire diversity is likely underestimated. Pairs of tumor regions showed greater repertoire overlap (mean approximately 35%) than tumor-adjacent pairs (about 17%) or tumor-blood pairs (roughly 15%), which is consistent with antigen-driven expansion. Only about 8-25% of top clones were found in all five regions of a tumor, suggesting spatial heterogeneity of tumor-infiltrating T cells.

Total RNA and DNA were co-extracted from about 20-30 mg of bulk tissue with the AllPrep DNA/RNA mini kit, without cell sorting. Four or five patients with histopathologically diagnosed primary liver carcinoma underwent surgical resection in China between late 2015 and early 2016. At the time of sampling, the patients were treatment-naive and had chronic HBV infection. Each tumor was sampled at five spatially separated regions: the tumor centre plus the superior, inferior, left-lateral and right-lateral poles. According to histology, viable tumor cells made up more than 85% of every tumor sample. Pieces of fresh tumor and adjacent tissue were cut in half, with one half kept in RNAlater at -80 degrees C and the other half sent for histology. Including cysteine and phenylalanine, the CDR3 has 14 amino acids. The sequence is cut down to CDR3 DNA, 42 bases in frame from base 1. Based on the germline V gene, the CDR1 and CDR2 sequences are SGHDN and FVKESK. V ends up 4 bases short and J 10 bases short, with an unmatched junction base count of 12.

This chain is built from TRBV14 and TRBJ2-7, with 8 bases matching TRBD1. This receptor was obtained from a man in his forties with primary liver carcinoma and hepatitis B virus infection. The sequenced sample consisted of tumor tissue from primary liver carcinoma. The nucleotides are TGTGCCAGCAGCCGTGGACAGGGAGTCACCCGACAGTACTTC. Translated, it gives CASSRGQGVTRQYF. Supplemented by the reference TRBV14 and TRBJ2-7 proteins around the CDR3, the complete variable domain is EAGVTQFPSHSVIEKGQTVTLRCDPISGHDNLYWYRRVMGKEIKFLLHFVKESKQDESGMPNNRFLAERTGGTYSTLKVQPAELEDSGVYFCASSRGQGVTRQYFGPGTRLTVT.